These 26 T cell receptor beta chains share one sample of origin, sequenced in a study of T cell repertoires in cytomegalovirus infection. TCRdb re-called the reads through MiXCR, storing one row per CDR3 protein. The table lists about 700,000 distinct CDR3 sequences, 33% of them singletons, with roughly 18% in the top ten. These receptors' antigens are unknown. The source was cultured PBMCs, collected from culture after CMV antigen stimulation. Every receptor here comes from a human donor in good health (CMV status not recorded). Some clones in this sample may be carry-over from other donors' samples.

The gene calls are TRBV12-3 or TRBV12-4 and TRBJ2-3, with 10 positions matching TRBD2. Trimming took 7 bases from V and 5 from J; bases not matched to a gene: 3. This CDR3 has 13 residues. The CDR3 DNA reads TGTGCCAGCATGGCTAGCGGGAGAGATACGCAGTATTTT. Residues: CASMASGRDTQYF.

This clonotype was seen repeatedly, ten times or more. This chain uses TRBV7-9 with TRBJ1-5; TRBD1 might be the D (6 bases). The length of the CDR3 is 14 residues. Looked up from germline, CDR1 is SEHNR and CDR2 is FQNEAQ (reference sequence). Trimming removed 0 bases from V and 4 bases from J, with 7 bases in between. CDR3 sequence: CASSLAGQNQPQHF. The CDR3 DNA sequence: TGTGCCAGCAGCTTAGCTGGACAGAATCAGCCCCAGCATTTT.

This clonotype was seen a handful of times. The CDR3 coding sequence is TGTGCCAGCAGCCTTGGACAGCCTTACTCTGGAAACACCATATATTTT. Translation: CASSLGQPYSGNTIYF. The rearrangement uses TRBV7-2 and TRBJ1-3; D might be TRBD1 (6 bases). Trimming stripped 5 bases from V and 0 bases from J, with 14 bases between. Germline CDR1 and CDR2: SGHTA and FQGNSA. This CDR3 contains 16 residues.

This clonotype appeared many times. The chain employs TRBV7-8 and TRBJ2-3; 10 bases agree with TRBD2. CDR3 length: 16 amino acids. Germline V gene sequence: CDR1 SGHVS, CDR2 FQNEAQ. V shed 4 bases and J 0 bases; nucleotides not matched to a gene: 4. The chain's CDR3 is CASSSLAGGSTDTQYF. CDR3 in DNA: TGTGCCAGCAGCTCCTTAGCGGGAGGCAGCACAGATACGCAGTATTTT.

This rearrangement joins TRBV5-1 to TRBJ1-5; 9 bases are a match to TRBD1. Germline CDR1 SGHRS, CDR2 YFSETQ. The CDR3 spans 16 residues. J gave up 1 base and V 0 bases, and 2 bases lay outside the gene matches. The CDR3 DNA reads TGCGCCAGCAGCTTGGGGGACAGGGAAAGCAATCAGCCCCAGCATTTT. This translates into CASSLGDRESNQPQHF. The full variable domain, completed using reference TRBV5-1 and TRBJ1-5, is KAGVTQTPRYLIKTRGQQVTLSCSPISGHRSVSWYQQTPGQGLQFLFEYFSETQRNKGNFPGRFSGRQFSNSRSEMNVSTLELGDSALYLCASSLGDRESNQPQHFGDGTRLSIL.

The chain uses TRBV3-1 and TRBJ2-1; a possible D gene is TRBD2 (5 bases). V was cut by 4 bases and J by 1 base, with 11 bases left in between. Germline V gene data show CDR1 as LGHDT and CDR2 as YNNKEL (reference sequence). CDR3 length: 15 amino acids. The CDR3 loop reads CASSPSGMSYNEQFF. The CDR3 nucleotides read TGTGCCAGCAGCCCCTCCGGGATGTCCTACAATGAGCAGTTCTTC.

This clonotype was seen a handful of times. V and J are TRBV5-5 and TRBJ1-5; 7 bases are shared with TRBD1. This CDR3 comprises 16 residues. CDR1 SGHKS and CDR2 YYEKEE come from the germline V gene (reference sequence). The V and J ends lost 2 bases and 4 bases, in that order; junction bases with no gene match: 9. The CDR3 protein is CASSFSSWDSNQPQHF. The CDR3 nucleotides read TGTGCCAGCAGCTTTTCGAGTTGGGACAGTAATCAGCCCCAGCATTTT.

In this sample, this clonotype turned up a few times. The chain uses TRBV14 and TRBJ2-5; the D gene could be TRBD1 or TRBD2 (5 bases each). Trimming pared 1 base from V and 5 bases from J, leaving 11 bases between. This CDR3 spans 14 amino acids. The germline gives CDR1 SGHDN, CDR2 FVKESK. CDR3 coding DNA: TGTGCCAGCAGCCAAGCCGGGACGTGGGAGACCCAGTACTTC. This gives the protein CASSQAGTWETQYF.

This clonotype has a single count. The junction does not match germline at one end; this may be a read error. This rearrangement joins TRBV7-4 to TRBJ2-1; 9 bases align to TRBD2. The CDR3 runs 16 residues. Germline V CDR1 and CDR2: SGHVT, SQSDAQ. The CDR3 DNA is TGTGCCAACAGCACCTATAGCGGGAGCTCCTACAATGAGCAGTTCTTC. Translating gives CANSTYSGSSYNEQFF.

This chain connects TRBV19 to TRBJ1-4; no clear D. V was clipped by 9 bases and J by 3 bases, with 14 bases between them. The germline CDR1 and CDR2 sequences are LNHDA and SQIVND (reference sequence). The CDR3 runs 14 residues. The CDR3 bases are TGTGCCAGCTCCTCGACAACGGCTAATGAAAAACTGTTTTTT. Protein product: CASSSTTANEKLFF.

This clonotype has a handful of counts. The V and J genes are TRBV7-2 and TRBJ2-7; 12 bases line up with TRBD2. The CDR3 has 15 residues. Germline V lookup: CDR1 SGHTA, CDR2 FQGNSA. The J segment lost 3 bases and the V segment lost 2 bases, leaving 2 bases of the junction unmatched. For the CDR3, the DNA is TGTGCCAGCAGCTTAATACTAGCGGGAGGCTACGAGCAGTACTTC. Amino acids: CASSLILAGGYEQYF. The full variable domain, completed using reference TRBV7-2 and TRBJ2-7, is GAGVSQSPSNKVTEKGKDVELRCDPISGHTALYWYRQSLGQGLEFLIYFQGNSAPDKSGLPSDRFSAERTGGSVSTLTIQRTQQEDSAVYLCASSLILAGGYEQYFGPGTRLTVT.

This clonotype showed up just a few times. The chain couples TRBV4-1 to TRBJ2-7; D is possibly TRBD1 (5 bases). Looked up from germline, CDR1 is MGHRA and CDR2 is YSYEKL. The V and J ends lost 4 bases and 3 bases respectively, with 16 bases between them. The CDR3 is made up of 15 amino acids. DNA for the CDR3: TGCGCCAGCAGCCCGGAAGACGCTAGGGGCTACGAGCAGTACTTC. The encoded protein is CASSPEDARGYEQYF.

The V and J genes are TRBV28 and TRBJ1-2, with 8 bases identical to TRBD1. The germline gives CDR1 MDHEN, CDR2 SYDVKM. The CDR3 is 16 residues long. With 8 bases clipped from V and 7 bases from J, the junction kept 18 bases outside the gene matches. In DNA, the CDR3 is TGTGCCAGCGATAAAGAAAGGACAGGGATTTTAAGTGGCTACACCTTC. This encodes CASDKERTGILSGYTF.

The V and J genes are TRBV6-5 and TRBJ1-4; D is ambiguous. The germline CDR1 and CDR2 sequences are MNHEY and SVGAGI. V was cut by 4 bases and J by 6 bases, with 12 bases left in between. The CDR3 runs 14 residues. The CDR3 loop reads CASSFTESDEKLFF. As DNA, the CDR3 is TGTGCCAGCAGTTTCACAGAGTCGGATGAAAAACTGTTTTTT.

This clonotype was picked up a small number of times. The chain joins TRBV7-2 to TRBJ2-1; TRBD2 aligns across 12 bases. CDR1 is SGHTA, CDR2 FQGNSA, per germline. The V and J ends lost 5 bases and 0 bases, in that order; junction bases with no gene match: 17. The CDR3 has 21 residues. The CDR3 loop is CASSPNPGTSGSRSSYNEQFF. The CDR3 nucleotides are TGTGCCAGCAGCCCCAATCCCGGGACTAGCGGGTCCAGAAGCTCCTACAATGAGCAGTTCTTC. The full variable domain, with the rest looked up from reference TRBV7-2 and TRBJ2-1, is GAGVSQSPSNKVTEKGKDVELRCDPISGHTALYWYRQSLGQGLEFLIYFQGNSAPDKSGLPSDRFSAERTGGSVSTLTIQRTQQEDSAVYLCASSPNPGTSGSRSSYNEQFFGPGTRLTVL.

This clonotype was recorded a few times. V is TRBV6-2 or TRBV6-3 and J is TRBJ2-2; D ambiguous. This CDR3 region has 15 residues. With 6 bases removed from V and 2 bases from J, the gap between germline ends came to 13 bases. Germline V gene data show CDR1 as MNHEY and CDR2 as SVGEGT. CDR3 protein: CASRRDSANTGELFF. The CDR3 DNA reads TGTGCCAGCAGGAGAGACTCGGCCAACACCGGGGAGCTGTTTTTT.

This sequence joins TRBV4-1 and TRBJ1-1; 7 nucleotides align to TRBD1. With V trimmed by 0 bases and J by 1 base, 2 bases remained unmatched. This CDR3 is 15 amino acids long. Germline V gene data show CDR1 as MGHRA and CDR2 as YSYEKL. The CDR3 region is CASSQDNRGNTEAFF. CDR3 sequence (DNA): TGCGCCAGCAGCCAAGATAACAGGGGGAACACTGAAGCTTTCTTT.

This chain uses TRBV29-1 with TRBJ2-3; 10 bases map to TRBD2. Per germline, CDR1 SQVTM and CDR2 ANQGSEA. With 4 bases clipped from V and 6 bases from J, the junction kept 13 bases outside the gene matches. CDR3 length equals 16 residues. The CDR3 DNA reads as TGCAGCGTTGTGGGGACTAGCGACCAGTTCGTTGATACGCAGTATTTT. It is translated as CSVVGTSDQFVDTQYF.

This clonotype was picked up a small number of times. The chain has TRBV7-2 and TRBJ1-3; D uncertain. Germline V gene data show CDR1 as SGHTA and CDR2 as FQGNSA. V dropped 5 bases and J dropped 0 bases, with 8 bases sitting between them. CDR3 size: 14 residues. The CDR3 region has the DNA TGTGCCAGCAGCCTCCAATACTCTGGAAACACCATATATTTT. Protein: CASSLQYSGNTIYF. Looking up the rest from reference TRBV7-2 and TRBJ1-3 gives the full variable domain: GAGVSQSPSNKVTEKGKDVELRCDPISGHTALYWYRQSLGQGLEFLIYFQGNSAPDKSGLPSDRFSAERTGGSVSTLTIQRTQQEDSAVYLCASSLQYSGNTIYFGEGSWLTVV.

In DNA, the CDR3 is TGTGCCAGCAGCCAAGGCGGGCGAAACGAGCAGTACTTC. Amino acid sequence: CASSQGGRNEQYF. V gene TRBV4-2 combines with J gene TRBJ2-7, with D perhaps matching TRBD2 (5 bases). Germline assignment: CDR1 LGHNA and CDR2 YNFKEQ. V shed 1 base and J shed 5 bases, with 9 bases lying between them. The CDR3 is 13 amino acids.

The V call is TRBV11-1, the J call TRBJ1-4; D is uncertain. The V and J ends lost 5 bases and 0 bases respectively, with 10 bases between them. The CDR3 spans 15 residues. CDR1 SGHAT and CDR2 FQDESV come from the germline V gene (reference sequence). CDR3 coding DNA: TGTGCCAGCAGCCGCACCGGGGCAACTAATGAAAAACTGTTTTTT. Translation: CASSRTGATNEKLFF.

The chain is built from TRBV7-2 and TRBJ1-4, with D hard to call. The CDR3 sequence is 13 residues long. Trimming removed 6 bases from V and 7 bases from J, with 12 bases in between. CDR1 and CDR2 from the germline V gene are SGHTA and FQGNSA. In DNA, the CDR3 is TGTGCCAGCAGTCAGCCGCCGAGTGAAAAACTGTTTTTT. Residues: CASSQPPSEKLFF.

The chain links TRBV7-2 to TRBJ2-5, with a weak D call TRBD2 (5 bases). CDR3 size: 12 residues. With 7 bases removed from V and 5 bases from J, the gap between germline ends came to 11 bases. Looked up from germline, CDR1 is SGHTA and CDR2 is FQGNSA. CDR3 sequence: CASNGNGETQYF. The CDR3 bases are TGTGCCAGCAACGGGAATGGGGAGACCCAGTACTTC.

CDR3 loop: CASSLGGMVTEAFF. The CDR3 nucleotides are TGTGCCAGCAGTTTGGGGGGCATGGTCACTGAAGCTTTCTTT. The V and J genes are TRBV28 and TRBJ1-1; D is perhaps TRBD1 (6 bases). The CDR3 sequence is 14 residues long. V lost 3 bases to trimming and J lost 4 bases, with 12 bases between them. From germline, CDR1 is MDHEN and CDR2 SYDVKM.

The rearrangement links TRBV27 to TRBJ2-1; D remains unclear. V was shortened by 6 bases and J by 2 bases, with 8 bases between the two germline ends. CDR3 length: 13 amino acids. The germline V gene encodes CDR1 MNHEY and CDR2 SMNVEV (reference sequence). CDR3 DNA: TGTGCCAGCAGCCTCATGACCTACAATGAGCAGTTCTTC. Its translation: CASSLMTYNEQFF.

The chain carries TRBV6-8 and TRBJ2-7, with no clear D. CDR3 length: 12 residues. Per the germline V gene, CDR1 is MNHGY and CDR2 is SAAAGT. The germline V and J ends were trimmed by 2 bases and 0 bases, with 2 bases remaining between them. The CDR3 protein is CASSYDSYEQYF. The CDR3 nucleotides are TGTGCCAGCAGTTACGACTCCTACGAGCAGTACTTC.